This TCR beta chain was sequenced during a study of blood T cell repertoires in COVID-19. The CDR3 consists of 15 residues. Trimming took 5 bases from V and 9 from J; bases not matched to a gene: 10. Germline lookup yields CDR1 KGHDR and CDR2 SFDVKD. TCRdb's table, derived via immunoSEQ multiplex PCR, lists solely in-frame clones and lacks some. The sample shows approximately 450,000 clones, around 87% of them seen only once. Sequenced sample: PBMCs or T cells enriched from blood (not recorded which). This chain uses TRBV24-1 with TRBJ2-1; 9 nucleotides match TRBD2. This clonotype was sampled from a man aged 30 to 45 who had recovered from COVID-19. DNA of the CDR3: TGTGCCACCAGTGGTACGGGACTAGCCCGTGGTGAGCAGTTCTTC. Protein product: CATSGTGLARGEQFF.